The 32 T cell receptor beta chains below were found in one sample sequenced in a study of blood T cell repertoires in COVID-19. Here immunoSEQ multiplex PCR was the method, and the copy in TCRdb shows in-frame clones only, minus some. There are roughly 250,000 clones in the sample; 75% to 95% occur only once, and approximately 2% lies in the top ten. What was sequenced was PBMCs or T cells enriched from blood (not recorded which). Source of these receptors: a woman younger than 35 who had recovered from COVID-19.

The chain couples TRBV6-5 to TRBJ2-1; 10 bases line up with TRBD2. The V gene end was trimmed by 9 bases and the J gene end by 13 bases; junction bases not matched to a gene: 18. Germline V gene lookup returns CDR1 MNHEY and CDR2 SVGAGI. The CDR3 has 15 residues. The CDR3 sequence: CASALSGGVSTTQFF. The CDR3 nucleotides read TGTGCCAGTGCACTAAGCGGGGGGGTTTCCACAACACAGTTCTTC.

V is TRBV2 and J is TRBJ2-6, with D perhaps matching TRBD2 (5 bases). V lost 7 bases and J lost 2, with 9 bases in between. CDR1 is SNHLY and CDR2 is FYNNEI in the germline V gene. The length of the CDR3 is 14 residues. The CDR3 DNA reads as TGTGCCAGCAACTTGGAGGCTGGGGCCAACGTCCTGACTTTC. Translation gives CASNLEAGANVLTF.

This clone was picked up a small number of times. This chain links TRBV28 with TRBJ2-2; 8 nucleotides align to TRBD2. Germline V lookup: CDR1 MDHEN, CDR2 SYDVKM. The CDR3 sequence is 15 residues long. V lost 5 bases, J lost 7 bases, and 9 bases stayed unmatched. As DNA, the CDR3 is TGTGCCAGCAGTCCTCGACTAGCGAGGGGCGGGGAGCTGTTTTTT. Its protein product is CASSPRLARGGELFF.

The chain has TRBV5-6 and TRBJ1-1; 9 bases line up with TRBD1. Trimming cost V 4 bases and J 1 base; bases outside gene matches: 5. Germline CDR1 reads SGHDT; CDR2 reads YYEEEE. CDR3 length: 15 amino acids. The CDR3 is CASSSGTGRNTEAFF. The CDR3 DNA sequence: TGTGCCAGCAGCAGTGGGACAGGGAGGAACACTGAAGCTTTCTTT. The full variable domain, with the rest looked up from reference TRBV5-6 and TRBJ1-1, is DAGVTQSPTHLIKTRGQQVTLRCSPKSGHDTVSWYQQALGQGPQFIFQYYEEEERQRGNFPDRFSGHQFPNYSSELNVNALLLGDSALYLCASSSGTGRNTEAFFGQGTRLTVV.

The CDR3 loop is CASSYPEEPEAFF. The CDR3 DNA is TGTGCCAGCAGTTACCCCGAAGAGCCTGAAGCTTTCTTT. This sequence joins TRBV6-6 and TRBJ1-1; the D is unclear. The germline V and J ends were trimmed by 2 bases and 6 bases, with 10 bases remaining between them. The germline V gene has CDR1 MNHNY and CDR2 SVGAGI (reference sequence). This CDR3 comprises 13 residues.

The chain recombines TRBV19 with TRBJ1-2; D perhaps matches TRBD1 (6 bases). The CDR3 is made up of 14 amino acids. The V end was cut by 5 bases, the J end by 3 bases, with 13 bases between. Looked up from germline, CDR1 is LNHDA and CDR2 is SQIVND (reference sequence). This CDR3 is CASSPQTGYYGYTF. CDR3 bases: TGTGCCAGTAGTCCCCAGACAGGATACTATGGCTACACCTTC.

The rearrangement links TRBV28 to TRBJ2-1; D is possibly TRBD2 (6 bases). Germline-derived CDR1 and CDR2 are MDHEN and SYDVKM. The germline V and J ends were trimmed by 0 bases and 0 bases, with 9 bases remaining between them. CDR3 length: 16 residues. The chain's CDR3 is CASSLWAGLSYNEQFF. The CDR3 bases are TGTGCCAGCAGTTTATGGGCGGGACTCTCCTACAATGAGCAGTTCTTC.

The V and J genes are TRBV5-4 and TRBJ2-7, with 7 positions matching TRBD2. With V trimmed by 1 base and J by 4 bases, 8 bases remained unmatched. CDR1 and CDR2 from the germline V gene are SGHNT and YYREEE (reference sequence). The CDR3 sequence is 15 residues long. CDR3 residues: CASSLTGGHNYEQYF. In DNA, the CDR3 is TGTGCCAGCAGCTTGACGGGGGGTCATAATTACGAGCAGTACTTC.

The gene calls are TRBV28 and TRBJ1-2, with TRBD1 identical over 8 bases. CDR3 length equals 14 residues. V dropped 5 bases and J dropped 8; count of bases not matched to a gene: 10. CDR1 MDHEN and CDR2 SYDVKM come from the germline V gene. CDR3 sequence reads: CASSGQGPRGGYTF. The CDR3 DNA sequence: TGTGCCAGCAGTGGACAGGGCCCTAGGGGAGGCTACACCTTC.

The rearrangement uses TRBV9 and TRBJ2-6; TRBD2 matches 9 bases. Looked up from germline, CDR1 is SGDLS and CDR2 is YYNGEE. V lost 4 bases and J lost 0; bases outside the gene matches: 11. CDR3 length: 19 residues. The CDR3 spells CASSQFRGLANSGANVLTF. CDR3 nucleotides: TGTGCCAGCAGCCAGTTTCGGGGACTAGCTAACTCTGGGGCCAACGTCCTGACTTTC.

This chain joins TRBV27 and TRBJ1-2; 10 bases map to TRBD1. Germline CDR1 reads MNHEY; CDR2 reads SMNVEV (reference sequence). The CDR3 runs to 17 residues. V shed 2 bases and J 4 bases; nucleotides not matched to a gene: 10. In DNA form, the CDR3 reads TGTGCCAGCAGTTTACGGTTCGGGACAGGGGTAATCTATGGCTACACCTTC. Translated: CASSLRFGTGVIYGYTF.

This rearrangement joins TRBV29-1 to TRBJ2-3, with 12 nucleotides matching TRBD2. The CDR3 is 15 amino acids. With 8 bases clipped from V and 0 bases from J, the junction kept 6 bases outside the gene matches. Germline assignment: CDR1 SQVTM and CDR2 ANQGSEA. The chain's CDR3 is CSPILAGGSTDTQYF. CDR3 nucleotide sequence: TGCAGCCCCATACTAGCGGGAGGCAGCACAGATACGCAGTATTTT.

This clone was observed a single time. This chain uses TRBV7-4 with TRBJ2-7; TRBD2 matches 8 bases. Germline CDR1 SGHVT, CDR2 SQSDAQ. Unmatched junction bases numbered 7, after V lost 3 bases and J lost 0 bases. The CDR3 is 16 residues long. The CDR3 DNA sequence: TGTGCCAGCAGCTTTACTAGCGGTAATCGCTCCTACGAGCAGTACTTC. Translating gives CASSFTSGNRSYEQYF.

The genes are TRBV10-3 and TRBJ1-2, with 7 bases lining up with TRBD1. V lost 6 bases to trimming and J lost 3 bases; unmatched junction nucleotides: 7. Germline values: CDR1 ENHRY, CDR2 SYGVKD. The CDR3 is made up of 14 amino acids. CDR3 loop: CAIRNTGVDYGYTF. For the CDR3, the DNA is TGTGCCATCAGAAACACAGGGGTTGACTATGGCTACACCTTC.

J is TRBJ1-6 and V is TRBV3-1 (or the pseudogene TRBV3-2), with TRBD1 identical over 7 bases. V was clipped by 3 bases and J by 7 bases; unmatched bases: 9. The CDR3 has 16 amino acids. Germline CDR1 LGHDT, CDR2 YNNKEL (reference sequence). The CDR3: CASSHLLDRTNSPLHF. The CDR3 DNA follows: TGTGCCAGCAGCCACCTCTTGGACAGGACAAATTCACCCCTCCACTTT.

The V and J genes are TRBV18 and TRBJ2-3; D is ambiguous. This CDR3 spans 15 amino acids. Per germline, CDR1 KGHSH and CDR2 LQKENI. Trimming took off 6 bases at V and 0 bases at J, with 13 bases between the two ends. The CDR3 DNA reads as TGTGCCAGCTCCCCCGACTCCATTAGCACAGATACGCAGTATTTT. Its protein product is CASSPDSISTDTQYF.

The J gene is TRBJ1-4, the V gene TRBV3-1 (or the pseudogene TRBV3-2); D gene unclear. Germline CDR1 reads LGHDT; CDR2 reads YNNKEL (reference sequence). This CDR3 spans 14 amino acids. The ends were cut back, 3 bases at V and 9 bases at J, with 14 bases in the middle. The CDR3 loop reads CASSQTGFLKKLFF. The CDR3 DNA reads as TGTGCCAGCAGCCAGACGGGGTTTTTGAAAAAACTGTTTTTT.

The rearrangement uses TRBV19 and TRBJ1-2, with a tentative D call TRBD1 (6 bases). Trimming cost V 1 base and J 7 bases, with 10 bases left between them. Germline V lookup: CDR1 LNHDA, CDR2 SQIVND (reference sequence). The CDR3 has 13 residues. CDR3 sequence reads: CASSIGPGAGYTF. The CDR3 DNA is TGTGCCAGTAGTATAGGGCCAGGGGCTGGCTACACCTTC.

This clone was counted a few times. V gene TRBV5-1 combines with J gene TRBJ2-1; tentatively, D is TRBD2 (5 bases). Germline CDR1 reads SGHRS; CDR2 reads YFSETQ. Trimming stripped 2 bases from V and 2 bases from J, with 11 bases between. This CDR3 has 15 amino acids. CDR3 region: CASSLNGGAYNEQFF. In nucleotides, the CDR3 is TGCGCCAGCAGCTTAAACGGAGGCGCCTACAATGAGCAGTTCTTC.

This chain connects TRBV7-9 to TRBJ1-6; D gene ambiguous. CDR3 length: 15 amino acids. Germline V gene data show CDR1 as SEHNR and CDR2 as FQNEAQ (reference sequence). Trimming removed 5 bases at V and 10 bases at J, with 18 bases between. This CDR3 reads CASSNADWTWSPLHF. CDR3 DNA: TGTGCCAGCAGCAATGCGGACTGGACCTGGTCACCCCTCCACTTT.

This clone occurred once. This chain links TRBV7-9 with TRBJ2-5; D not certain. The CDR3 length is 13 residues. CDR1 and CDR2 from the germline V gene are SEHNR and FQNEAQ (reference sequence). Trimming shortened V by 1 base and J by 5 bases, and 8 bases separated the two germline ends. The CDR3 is CASSLGVSETQYF. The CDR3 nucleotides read TGTGCCAGCAGCTTAGGAGTTAGCGAGACCCAGTACTTC.

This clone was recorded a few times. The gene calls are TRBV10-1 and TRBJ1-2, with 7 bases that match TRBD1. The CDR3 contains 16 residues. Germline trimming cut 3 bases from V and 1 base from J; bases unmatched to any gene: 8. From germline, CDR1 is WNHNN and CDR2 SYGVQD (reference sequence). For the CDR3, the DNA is TGCGCCAGCAGTGACCGGGAGAGGGGGCGTAACTATGGCTACACCTTC. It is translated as CASSDRERGRNYGYTF.

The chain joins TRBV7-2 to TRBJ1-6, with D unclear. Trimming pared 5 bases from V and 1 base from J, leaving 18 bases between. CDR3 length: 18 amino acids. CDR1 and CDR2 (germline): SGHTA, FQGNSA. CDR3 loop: CASSPRTGGMSYNSPLHF. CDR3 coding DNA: TGTGCCAGCAGCCCTCGGACCGGAGGGATGTCCTATAATTCACCCCTCCACTTT.

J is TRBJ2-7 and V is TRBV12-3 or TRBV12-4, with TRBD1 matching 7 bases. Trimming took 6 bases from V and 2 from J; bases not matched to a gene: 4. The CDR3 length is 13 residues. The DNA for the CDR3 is TGTGCCAGCAGCCCGGGACAGCCCTACGAGCAGTACTTC. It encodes CASSPGQPYEQYF.

The CDR3 region has the DNA TGTGCCAGCAGCCAGCCCCATTCGGGAGGTGAAAAACTGTTTTTT. Amino acid sequence: CASSQPHSGGEKLFF. The chain carries TRBV7-9 and TRBJ1-4; no reliable D call. In germline, CDR1 is SEHNR, CDR2 FQNEAQ (reference sequence). Trimming removed 5 bases from V and 7 bases from J, with 17 bases in between. The CDR3 is 15 residues long.

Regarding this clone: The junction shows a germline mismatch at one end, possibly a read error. The CDR3 nucleotides are TGTGCTAGCAGCCCGGACAGAAACACCATATATTTT. It codes for CASSPDRNTIYF. The chain couples TRBV7-7 to TRBJ1-3; a weak D match, TRBD1 (5 bases). The CDR3 has 12 residues. Per the germline V gene, CDR1 is SSHAT and CDR2 is FNYEAQ (reference sequence).

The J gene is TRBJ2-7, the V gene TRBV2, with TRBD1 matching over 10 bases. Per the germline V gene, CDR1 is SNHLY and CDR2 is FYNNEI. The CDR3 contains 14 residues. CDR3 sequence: CVTRLTGGDYEQYF. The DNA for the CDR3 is TGTGTCACCAGATTGACAGGGGGCGACTACGAGCAGTACTTC.

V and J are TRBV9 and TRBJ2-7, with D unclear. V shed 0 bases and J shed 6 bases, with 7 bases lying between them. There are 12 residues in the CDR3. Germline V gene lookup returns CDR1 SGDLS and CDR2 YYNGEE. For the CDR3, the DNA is TGTGCCAGCAGCGTAGTCGGCGGCGAGCAGTACTTC. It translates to CASSVVGGEQYF.

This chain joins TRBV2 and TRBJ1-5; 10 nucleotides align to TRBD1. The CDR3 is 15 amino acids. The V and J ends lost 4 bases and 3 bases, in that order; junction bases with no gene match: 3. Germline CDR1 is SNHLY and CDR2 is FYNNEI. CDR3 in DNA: TGTGCCAGCAGTGTCGACAGGGGGCCCAATCAGCCCCAGCATTTT. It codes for CASSVDRGPNQPQHF.

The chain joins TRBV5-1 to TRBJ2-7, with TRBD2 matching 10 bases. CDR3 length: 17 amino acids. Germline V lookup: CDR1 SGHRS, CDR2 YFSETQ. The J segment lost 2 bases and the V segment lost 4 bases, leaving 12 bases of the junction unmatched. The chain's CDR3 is CASSPNQRAGGTYEQYF. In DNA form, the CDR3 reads TGCGCCAGCAGCCCAAATCAGAGAGCGGGAGGGACCTACGAGCAGTACTTC.

CDR3 in DNA: TGTGCCAGCAGCTATTCAGGGCAGGGGGCAACAGATACGCAGTATTTT. Protein product: CASSYSGQGATDTQYF. The rearrangement uses TRBV7-9 and TRBJ2-3, with TRBD1 matching 8 bases. Trimming took 4 bases from V and 3 from J; bases not matched to a gene: 9. This CDR3 has 16 residues. Per germline, CDR1 SEHNR and CDR2 FQNEAQ (reference sequence). Using reference TRBV7-9 and TRBJ2-3 for the parts outside the CDR3, the full variable domain is DTGVSQNPRHKITKRGQNVTFRCDPISEHNRLYWYRQTLGQGPEFLTYFQNEAQLEKSRLLSDRFSAERPKGSFSTLEIQRTEQGDSAMYLCASSYSGQGATDTQYFGPGTRLTVL.

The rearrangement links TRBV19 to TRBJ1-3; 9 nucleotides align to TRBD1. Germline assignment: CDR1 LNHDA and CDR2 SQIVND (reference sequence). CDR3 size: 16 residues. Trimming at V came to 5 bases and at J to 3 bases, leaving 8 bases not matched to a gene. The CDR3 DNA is TGTGCCAGTAGTTCCTCCGGGACAGGGATTGGAAACACCATATATTTT. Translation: CASSSSGTGIGNTIYF.